This T cell receptor (beta chain) is drawn from a study of blood T cells in healthy people across ages. Germline loops: CDR1 MRHNA, CDR2 SNTAGT. Deletions cut 7 bases from V and 6 bases from J, with 21 bases between. This CDR3 has 15 amino acids. Then a second PCR, running roughly 7 to 12 cycles, was carried out with a sample-barcoded 5' primer and a J-beta primer mix. One entry per CDR3 protein, called by TCRdb with MiXCR from the 5' RACE reads. Of around 1,500,000 distinct CDR3 sequences listed, over 25% are singletons. Study-wide points: With age, beta diversity per million T cells declined roughly linearly, significantly by 40. Lack of knowledge of donor CMV status possibly confounded expanded clonotype changes.

As concerns this clonotype: Antigen unknown.

This receptor was obtained from a woman in her 30s in good health. This chain uses TRBV6-4 with TRBJ1-2; D gene ambiguous. The sequenced material came from blood. The CDR3 nucleotides are TGTGCCAGCAATCATCAGGAATTTACGGTGGATGGCTACACCTTC. It translates to CASNHQEFTVDGYTF.